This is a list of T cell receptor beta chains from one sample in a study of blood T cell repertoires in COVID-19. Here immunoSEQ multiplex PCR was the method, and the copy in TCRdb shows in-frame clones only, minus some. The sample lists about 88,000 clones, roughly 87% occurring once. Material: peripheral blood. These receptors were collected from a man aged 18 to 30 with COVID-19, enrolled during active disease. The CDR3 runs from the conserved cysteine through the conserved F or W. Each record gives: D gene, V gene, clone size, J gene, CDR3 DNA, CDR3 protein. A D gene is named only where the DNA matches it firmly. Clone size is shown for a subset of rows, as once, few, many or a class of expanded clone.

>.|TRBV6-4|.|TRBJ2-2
TGTGCCAGCAGTACGGACTATGGGGAGGAGCTGTTTTTT
CASSTDYGEELFF
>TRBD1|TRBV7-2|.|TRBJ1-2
TGTGCCAGCAGCTTAGATCAGGGGGCGCACTATGGCTACACCTTC
CASSLDQGAHYGYTF
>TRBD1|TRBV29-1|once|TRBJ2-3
TGCAGCGCCGGGACAGGGTGGACAGATACGCAGTATTTT
CSAGTGWTDTQYF
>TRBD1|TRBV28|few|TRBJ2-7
TGTGCCAGCAGTAGACAGGGTTCTTTATTCTACGAGCAGTACTTC
CASSRQGSLFYEQYF
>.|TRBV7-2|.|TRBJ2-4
TGTGCCAGCAGCCCCGGGACTCCCAGAGGGAACATTCAGTACTTC
CASSPGTPRGNIQYF
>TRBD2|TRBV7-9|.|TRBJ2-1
TGTGCCAGCAGCTGGGTTGGTAAGCGGGAGGACAATGAGCAGTTCTTC
CASSWVGKREDNEQFF
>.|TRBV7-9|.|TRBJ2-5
TGTGCCAGCAGCTTAGGTACGGGAGAGACCCAGTACTTC
CASSLGTGETQYF
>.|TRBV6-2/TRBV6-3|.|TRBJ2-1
TGTGCCAGCAGTTACGTAGAGAGCGCCTACAATGAGCAGTTCTTC
CASSYVESAYNEQFF
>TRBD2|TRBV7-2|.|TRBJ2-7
TGTGCCAGCAGCGGACTAGCGGGAGACCCGTACTTC
CASSGLAGDPYF
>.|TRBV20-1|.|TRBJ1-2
TGCAGTGCTAGAACCACGGGGGGCTACACCTTC
CSARTTGGYTF
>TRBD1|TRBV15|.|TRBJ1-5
TGTGCCACCAGCAGGGAACAGGGGGTCCGTCAGCCCCAGCATTTT
CATSREQGVRQPQHF
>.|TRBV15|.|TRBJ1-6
TGTGCCACCAGCAGACCTTCCGGGACATACTCACCCCTCCACTTT
CATSRPSGTYSPLHF
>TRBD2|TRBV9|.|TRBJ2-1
TGTGCCAGCTTCTCAGGGACTACCGGAGATGAGCAGTTCTTC
CASFSGTTGDEQFF
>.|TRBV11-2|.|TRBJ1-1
TGTGCCAGCAGCTTACGGTCAGGTATTGACACTGAAGCTTTCTTT
CASSLRSGIDTEAFF
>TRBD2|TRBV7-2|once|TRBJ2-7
TGTGCCAGCAGCTTAGTTTCCCTAGCGGGAGTTGGCGAGCAGTACTTC
CASSLVSLAGVGEQYF
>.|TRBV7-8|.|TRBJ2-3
TGTGCCAGCAGCGCATACAGGGATGGGAGCACAGATACGCAGTATTTT
CASSAYRDGSTDTQYF
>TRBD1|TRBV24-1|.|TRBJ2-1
TGTGCCACCAGTGATTCCCATTTTTTGACAGGGGGCGCGTACAATGAGCAGTTCTTC
CATSDSHFLTGGAYNEQFF
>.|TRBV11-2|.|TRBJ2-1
TGTGCCAGCAGCTTGGGGGGACGTGAGCAGTTCTTC
CASSLGGREQFF
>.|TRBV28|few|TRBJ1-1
TGTGCCAGCAGTTTATTTGACAGGATGAACACTGAAGCTTTCTTT
CASSLFDRMNTEAFF
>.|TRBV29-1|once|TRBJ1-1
TGCAGCGTTCTCTTCCAGGGGTCGAACACTGAAGCTTTCTTT
CSVLFQGSNTEAFF
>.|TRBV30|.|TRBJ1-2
TGTGCCTGGACCCCCATGACGGCGGGATCCGGCTACACCTTC
CAWTPMTAGSGYTF